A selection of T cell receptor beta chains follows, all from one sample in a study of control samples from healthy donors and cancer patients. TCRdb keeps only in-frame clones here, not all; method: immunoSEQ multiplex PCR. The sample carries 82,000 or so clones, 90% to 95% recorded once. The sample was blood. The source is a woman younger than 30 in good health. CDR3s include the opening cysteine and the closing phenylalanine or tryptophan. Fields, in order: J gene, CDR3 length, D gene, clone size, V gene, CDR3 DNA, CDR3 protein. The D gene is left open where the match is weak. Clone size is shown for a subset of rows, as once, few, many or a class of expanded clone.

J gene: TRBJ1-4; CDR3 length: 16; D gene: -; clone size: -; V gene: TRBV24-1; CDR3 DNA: TGTGCCACCAGGGAGGTTTGTGTCGGACAGAATGAAAAACTGTTTTTT; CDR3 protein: CATREVCVGQNEKLFF
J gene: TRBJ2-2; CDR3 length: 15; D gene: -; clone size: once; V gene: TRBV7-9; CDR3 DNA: TGTGCCAGCAGCTTAGGAGGGGGGAACACCGGGGAGCTGTTTTTT; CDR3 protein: CASSLGGGNTGELFF
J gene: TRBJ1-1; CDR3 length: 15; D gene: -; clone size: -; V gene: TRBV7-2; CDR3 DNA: TGTGCCAGCAGCCCCCGAAGTCTCGGGAACACTGAAGCTTTCTTT; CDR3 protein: CASSPRSLGNTEAFF
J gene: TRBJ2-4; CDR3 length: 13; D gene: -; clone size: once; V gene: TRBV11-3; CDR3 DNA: TGTGCCAGCAGCTTGGAGGGAGGGGGCATTCAGTACTTC; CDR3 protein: CASSLEGGGIQYF
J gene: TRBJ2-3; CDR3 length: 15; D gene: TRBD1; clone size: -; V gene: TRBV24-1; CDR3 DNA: TGTGCCACCAGTGCGACAGGGGCGAATACAGATACGCAGTATTTT; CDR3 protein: CATSATGANTDTQYF
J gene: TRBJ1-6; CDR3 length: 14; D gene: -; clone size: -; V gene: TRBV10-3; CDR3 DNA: TGTGCCATCGCGACAGACATTTTTAATTCACCCCTCCACTTT; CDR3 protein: CAIATDIFNSPLHF
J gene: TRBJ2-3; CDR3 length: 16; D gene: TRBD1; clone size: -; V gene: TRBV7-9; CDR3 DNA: TGTGCCAGCAGCTTCTTGGGACAGGGGTCCGGAGATACGCAGTATTTT; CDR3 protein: CASSFLGQGSGDTQYF
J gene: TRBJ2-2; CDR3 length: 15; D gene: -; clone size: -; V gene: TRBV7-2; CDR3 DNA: TGTGCCAGCAGCTTACGGGCCCCGAACACCGGGGAGCTGTTTTTT; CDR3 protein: CASSLRAPNTGELFF
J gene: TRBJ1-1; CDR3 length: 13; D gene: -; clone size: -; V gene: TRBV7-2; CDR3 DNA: TGTGCCAGCAGCTTGGGGGCATGGACTGAAGCTTTCTTT; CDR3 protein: CASSLGAWTEAFF
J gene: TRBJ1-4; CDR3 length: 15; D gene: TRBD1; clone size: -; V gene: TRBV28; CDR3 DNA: TGTGCCAGCAGTTCTGCCGGGACAGGGGGTGAAAAACTGTTTTTT; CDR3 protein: CASSSAGTGGEKLFF
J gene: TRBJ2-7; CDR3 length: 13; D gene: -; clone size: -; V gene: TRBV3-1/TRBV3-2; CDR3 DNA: TGTGCCAGCAGCCAAGATCCCCCCTACGAGCAGTACTTC; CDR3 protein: CASSQDPPYEQYF
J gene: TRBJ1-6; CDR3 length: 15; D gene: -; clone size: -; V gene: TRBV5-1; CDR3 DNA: TGCGCCAGCAGCCCGATTGGTATCAATAATTCACCCCTCCACTTT; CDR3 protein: CASSPIGINNSPLHF
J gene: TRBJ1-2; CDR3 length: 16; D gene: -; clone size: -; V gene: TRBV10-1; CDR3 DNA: TGCGCCAGCAGTGAGTTGAAGGGCCTAGCTAACTATGGCTACACCTTC; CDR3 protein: CASSELKGLANYGYTF
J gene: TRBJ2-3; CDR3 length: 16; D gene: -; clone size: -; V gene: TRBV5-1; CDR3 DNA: TGCGCCAGCAGCCGTTCACAGTCCCAACCCCCAGATACGCAGTATTTT; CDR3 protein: CASSRSQSQPPDTQYF
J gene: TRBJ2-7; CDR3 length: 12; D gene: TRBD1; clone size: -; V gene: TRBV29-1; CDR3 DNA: TGCAGCGTTGAGGGCGACAGGGACGAGCAGTACTTC; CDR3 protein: CSVEGDRDEQYF
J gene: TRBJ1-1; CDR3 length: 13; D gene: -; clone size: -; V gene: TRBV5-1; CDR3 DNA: TGCGCCAGCAGCATACTTGGTGGCACTGAAGCTTTCTTT; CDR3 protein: CASSILGGTEAFF
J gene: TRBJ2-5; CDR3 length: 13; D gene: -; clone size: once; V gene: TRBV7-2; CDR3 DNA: TGTGCCAGCGGGCGGCGGAGCCAAGAGACCCAGTACTTC; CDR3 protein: CASGRRSQETQYF
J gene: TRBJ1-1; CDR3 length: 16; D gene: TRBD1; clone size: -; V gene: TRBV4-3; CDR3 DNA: TGCGCCAGCAGCCAAGAGGTAGGGGGCGGATATTTAGAAGCTTTCTTT; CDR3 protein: CASSQEVGGGYLEAFF
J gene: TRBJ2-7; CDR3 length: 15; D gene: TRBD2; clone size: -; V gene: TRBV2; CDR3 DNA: TGTGCCAGCAGTGATAAGCGGGGGGGCCGTGGGGAGCAGTACTTC; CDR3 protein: CASSDKRGGRGEQYF
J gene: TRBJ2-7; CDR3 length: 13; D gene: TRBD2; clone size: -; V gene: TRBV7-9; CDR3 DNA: TGTGCAGCGGGGGGGCCCGACTACGACGAGCAGTACTTC; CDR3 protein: CAAGGPDYDEQYF
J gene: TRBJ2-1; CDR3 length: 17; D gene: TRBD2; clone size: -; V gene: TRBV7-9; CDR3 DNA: TGTGCCAGCAGCTTAGTGTTACTAGCGGGGCGTCTGAATGAGCAGTTCTTC; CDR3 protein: CASSLVLLAGRLNEQFF
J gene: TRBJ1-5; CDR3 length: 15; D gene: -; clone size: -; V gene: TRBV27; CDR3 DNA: TGTGCCAGCAGTTTCAAGGGTAGAGGTGGTCAGCCCCAGCATTTT; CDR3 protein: CASSFKGRGGQPQHF
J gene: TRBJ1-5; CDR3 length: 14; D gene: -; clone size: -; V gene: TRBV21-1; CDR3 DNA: TGTGCCAGCAGCAAGCGCAGGGGGCAACGGCCCCAGCATTTT; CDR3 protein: CASSKRRGQRPQHF
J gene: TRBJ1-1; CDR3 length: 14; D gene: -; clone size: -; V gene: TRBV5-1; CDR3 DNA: TGCGCCAGCAGCGGGCCAGCCCTGAACACTGAAGCTTTCTTT; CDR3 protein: CASSGPALNTEAFF
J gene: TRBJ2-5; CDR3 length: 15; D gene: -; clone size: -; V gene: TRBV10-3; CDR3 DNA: TGTGCCATCAGTGAACAGCCCCCGCGCCAAGAGACCCAGTACTTC; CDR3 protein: CAISEQPPRQETQYF
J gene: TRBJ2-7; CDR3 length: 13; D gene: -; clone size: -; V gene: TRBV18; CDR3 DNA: TGTGCCAGCTCACCTCAGGGGTCCTACGAGCAGTACTTC; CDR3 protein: CASSPQGSYEQYF
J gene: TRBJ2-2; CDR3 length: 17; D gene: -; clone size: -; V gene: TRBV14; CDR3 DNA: TGTGCCAGCAGCCCCTCCGCGACGTATTACAACACCGGGGAGCTGTTTTTT; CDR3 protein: CASSPSATYYNTGELFF
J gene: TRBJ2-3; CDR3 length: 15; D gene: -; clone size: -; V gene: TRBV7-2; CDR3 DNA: TGTGCCAGCAGCTTAAGGGGTAGCTACACAGATACGCAGTATTTT; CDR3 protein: CASSLRGSYTDTQYF
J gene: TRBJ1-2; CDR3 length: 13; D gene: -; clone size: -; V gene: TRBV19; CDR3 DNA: TGTGCCAGTACTAGTGGGGGGATAAATGGCTACACCTTC; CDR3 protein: CASTSGGINGYTF
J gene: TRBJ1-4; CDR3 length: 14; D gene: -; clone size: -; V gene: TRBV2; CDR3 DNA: TGTGCCAGCAGTGTAGGCAGGCGCAGTGAAAAACTGTTTTTT; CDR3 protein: CASSVGRRSEKLFF
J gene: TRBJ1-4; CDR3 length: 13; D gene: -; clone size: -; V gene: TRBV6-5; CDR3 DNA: TGTGCCATCAACATCGGGACTAATGAAAAACTGTTTTTT; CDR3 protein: CAINIGTNEKLFF
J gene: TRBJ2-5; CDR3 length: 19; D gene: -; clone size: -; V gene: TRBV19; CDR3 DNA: TGTGCCAGTAGTATTATTGTCCCGCGGTGGGGGGGCTTTGAGGAGACCCAGTACTTC; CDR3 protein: CASSIIVPRWGGFEETQYF
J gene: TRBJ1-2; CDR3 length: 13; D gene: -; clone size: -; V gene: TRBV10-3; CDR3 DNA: TGTGCCACCAGCGGAATGGCAGTTTACGGCTACACCTTC; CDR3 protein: CATSGMAVYGYTF
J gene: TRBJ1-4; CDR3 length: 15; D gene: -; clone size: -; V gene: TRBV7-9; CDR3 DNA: TGTGCCAGCAGCTTAGCCCCAAGGACAGATGAAAAACTGTTTTTT; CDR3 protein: CASSLAPRTDEKLFF
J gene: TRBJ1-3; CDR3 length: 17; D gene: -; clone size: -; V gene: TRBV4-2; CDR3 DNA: TGTGCCAGCAGCCAAGATCGCGGCAGGGAGTACGGAAACACCATATATTTT; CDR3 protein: CASSQDRGREYGNTIYF
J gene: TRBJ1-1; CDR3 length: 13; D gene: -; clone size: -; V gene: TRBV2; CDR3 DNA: TGTGCCAGCGGTCGGGGGGGCAGCTTTCAACCTTTCTTT; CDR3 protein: CASGRGGSFQPFF
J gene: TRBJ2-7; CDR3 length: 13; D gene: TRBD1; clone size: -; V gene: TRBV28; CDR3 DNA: TGTGCCAGCAGAAGGGACAGCCCCTACGAGCAGTACTTC; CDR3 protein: CASRRDSPYEQYF
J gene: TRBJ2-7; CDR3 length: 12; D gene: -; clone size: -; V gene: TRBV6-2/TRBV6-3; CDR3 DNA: TGTGCCAGCAGCCTACCCCCCCACGAGCAGTACTTC; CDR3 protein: CASSLPPHEQYF
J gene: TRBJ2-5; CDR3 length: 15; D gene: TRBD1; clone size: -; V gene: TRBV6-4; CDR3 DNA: TGTGCCAGCAGTGAGGGGACAGGGGAAGGGGAGACCCAGTACTTC; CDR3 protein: CASSEGTGEGETQYF
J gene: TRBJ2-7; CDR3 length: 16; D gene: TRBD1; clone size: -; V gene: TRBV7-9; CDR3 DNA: TGTGCCAGCAGCTTAGTTCGGCCGGGACAGGGGAACGAGCAGTACTTC; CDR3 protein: CASSLVRPGQGNEQYF
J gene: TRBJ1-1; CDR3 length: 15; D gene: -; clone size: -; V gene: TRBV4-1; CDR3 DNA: TGCGCCAGCAGCCAAGAAGGGGGATTCGACACTGAAGCTTTCTTT; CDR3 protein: CASSQEGGFDTEAFF
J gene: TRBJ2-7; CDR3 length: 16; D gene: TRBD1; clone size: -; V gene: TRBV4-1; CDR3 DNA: TGCGCCAGCAGCCCCGTTCGACAGGGGGGGTCCTACGAGCAGTACTTC; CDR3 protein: CASSPVRQGGSYEQYF
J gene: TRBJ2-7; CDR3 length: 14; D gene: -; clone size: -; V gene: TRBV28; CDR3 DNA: TGTGCCAGCAGCACCGACGGGTTCTCCTACGAGCAGTACTTC; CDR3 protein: CASSTDGFSYEQYF
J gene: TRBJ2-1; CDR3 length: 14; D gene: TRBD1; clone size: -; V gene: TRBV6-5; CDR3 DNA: TGTGCCAGCAGATTGGGACAGTACGTCAATGAGCAGTTCTTC; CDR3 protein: CASRLGQYVNEQFF
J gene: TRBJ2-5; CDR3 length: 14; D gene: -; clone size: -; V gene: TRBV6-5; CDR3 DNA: TGTGCCAGCAGTCGGCCCGGGAGACAAGAGACCCAGTACTTC; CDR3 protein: CASSRPGRQETQYF
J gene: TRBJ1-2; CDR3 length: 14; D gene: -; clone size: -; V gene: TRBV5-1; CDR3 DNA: TGCGCCAGCAGCCCTCTCGGTGGACCTATGGGCTACACCTTC; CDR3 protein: CASSPLGGPMGYTF
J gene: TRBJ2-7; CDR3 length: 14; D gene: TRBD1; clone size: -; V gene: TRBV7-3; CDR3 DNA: TGTGCCAGCAGCCCTAGGGACAGGGACGACGAGCAGTACTTC; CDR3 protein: CASSPRDRDDEQYF
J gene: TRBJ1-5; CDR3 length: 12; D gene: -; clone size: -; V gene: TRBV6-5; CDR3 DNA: TGTGCCTCCTGGGAATTTAATCAGCCCCAGCATTTT; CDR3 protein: CASWEFNQPQHF
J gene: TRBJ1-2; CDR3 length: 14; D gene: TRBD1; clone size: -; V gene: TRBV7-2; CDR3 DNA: TGTGCCAGCAGCTCGAGGACAGGGGCCTATGGCTACACCTTC; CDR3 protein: CASSSRTGAYGYTF
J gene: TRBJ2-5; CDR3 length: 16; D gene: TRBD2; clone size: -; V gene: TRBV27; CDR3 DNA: TGTGCCAGCAGGGCTATGGGACTAGCGGGGCAAGAGACCCAGTACTTC; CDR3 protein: CASRAMGLAGQETQYF
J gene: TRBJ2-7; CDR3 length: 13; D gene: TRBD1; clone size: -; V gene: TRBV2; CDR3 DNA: TGTGCCAGTCGGGACAGGTCCCCCTACGAGCAGTACTTC; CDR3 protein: CASRDRSPYEQYF
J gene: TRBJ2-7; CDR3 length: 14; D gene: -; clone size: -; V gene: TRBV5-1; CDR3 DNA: TGCGCCAGCACCCCTCTGGAGCGGTCCTACGAGCAGTACTTC; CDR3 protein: CASTPLERSYEQYF
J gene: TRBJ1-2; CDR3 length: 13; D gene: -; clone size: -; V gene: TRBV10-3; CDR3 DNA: TGTGCCATCAGGTTCGACCCGCAAAGCGGCTACACCTTC; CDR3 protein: CAIRFDPQSGYTF
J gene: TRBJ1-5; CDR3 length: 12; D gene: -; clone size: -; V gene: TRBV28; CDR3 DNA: TGTGCCAGCAGATCCGAGAATCAGCCCCAGCATTTT; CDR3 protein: CASRSENQPQHF
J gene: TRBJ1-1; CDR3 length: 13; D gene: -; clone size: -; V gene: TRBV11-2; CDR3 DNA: TGTGCCAGCAGCTTAACGGGGGACACTGAAGCTTTCTTT; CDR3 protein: CASSLTGDTEAFF
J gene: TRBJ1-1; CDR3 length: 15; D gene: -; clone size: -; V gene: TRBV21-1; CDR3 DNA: TGTGCCAGCAGCACTCCATCGAACAGGGGTACTGAAGCTTTCTTT; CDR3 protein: CASSTPSNRGTEAFF
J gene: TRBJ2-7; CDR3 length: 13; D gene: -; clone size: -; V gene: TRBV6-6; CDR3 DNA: TGTGCCAGCAGTTCCCCTGGTGACTACGAGCAGTACTTC; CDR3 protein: CASSSPGDYEQYF
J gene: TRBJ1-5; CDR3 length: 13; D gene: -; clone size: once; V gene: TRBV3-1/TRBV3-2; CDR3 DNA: TGTGCCAGCAGTGACACGGGCAATCAGCCCCAGCATTTT; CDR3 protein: CASSDTGNQPQHF